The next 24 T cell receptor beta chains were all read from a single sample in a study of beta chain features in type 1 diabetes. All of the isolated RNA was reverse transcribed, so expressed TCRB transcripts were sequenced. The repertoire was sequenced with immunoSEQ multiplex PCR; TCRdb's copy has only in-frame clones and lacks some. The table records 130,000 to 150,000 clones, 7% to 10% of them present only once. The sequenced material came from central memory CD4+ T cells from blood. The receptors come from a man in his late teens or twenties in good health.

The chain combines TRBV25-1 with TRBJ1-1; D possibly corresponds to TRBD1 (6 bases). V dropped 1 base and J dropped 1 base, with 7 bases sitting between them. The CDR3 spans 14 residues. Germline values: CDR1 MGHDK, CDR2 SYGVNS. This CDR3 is CASSELDRNTEAFF. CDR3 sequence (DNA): TGTGCCAGCAGTGAATTGGACAGGAACACTGAAGCTTTCTTT.

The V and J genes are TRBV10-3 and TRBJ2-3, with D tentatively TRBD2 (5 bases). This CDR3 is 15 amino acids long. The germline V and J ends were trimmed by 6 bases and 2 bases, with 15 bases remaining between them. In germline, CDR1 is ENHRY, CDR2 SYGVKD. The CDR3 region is CAISAKRASTDTQYF. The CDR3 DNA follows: TGTGCCATCAGCGCGAAGAGGGCCTCCACAGATACGCAGTATTTT.

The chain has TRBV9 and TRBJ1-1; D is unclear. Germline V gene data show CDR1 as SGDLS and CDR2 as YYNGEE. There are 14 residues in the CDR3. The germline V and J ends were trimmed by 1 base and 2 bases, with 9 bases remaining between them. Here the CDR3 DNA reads TGTGCCAGCAGCGTATTCGACATAAACACTGAAGCTTTCTTT. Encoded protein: CASSVFDINTEAFF.

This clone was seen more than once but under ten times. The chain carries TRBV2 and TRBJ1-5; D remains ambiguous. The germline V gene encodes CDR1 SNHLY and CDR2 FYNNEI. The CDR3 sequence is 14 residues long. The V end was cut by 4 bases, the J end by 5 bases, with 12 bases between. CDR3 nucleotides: TGTGCCAGCAGTGGGAACGGGAGGGATCAGCCCCAGCATTTT. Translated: CASSGNGRDQPQHF.

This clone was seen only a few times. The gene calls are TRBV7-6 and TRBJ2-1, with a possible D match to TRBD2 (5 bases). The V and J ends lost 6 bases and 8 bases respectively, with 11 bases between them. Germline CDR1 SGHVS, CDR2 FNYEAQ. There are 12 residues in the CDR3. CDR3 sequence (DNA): TGTGCCAGCAGGTCTGAGAGGGATGAGCAGTTCTTC. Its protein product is CASRSERDEQFF.

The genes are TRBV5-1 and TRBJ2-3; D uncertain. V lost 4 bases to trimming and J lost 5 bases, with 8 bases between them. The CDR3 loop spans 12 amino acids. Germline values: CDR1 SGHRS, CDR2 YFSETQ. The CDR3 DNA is TGCGCCAGCAGCCCCCGCGAAGATACGCAGTATTTT. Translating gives CASSPREDTQYF. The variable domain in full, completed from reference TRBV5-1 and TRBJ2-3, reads KAGVTQTPRYLIKTRGQQVTLSCSPISGHRSVSWYQQTPGQGLQFLFEYFSETQRNKGNFPGRFSGRQFSNSRSEMNVSTLELGDSALYLCASSPREDTQYFGPGTRLTVL.

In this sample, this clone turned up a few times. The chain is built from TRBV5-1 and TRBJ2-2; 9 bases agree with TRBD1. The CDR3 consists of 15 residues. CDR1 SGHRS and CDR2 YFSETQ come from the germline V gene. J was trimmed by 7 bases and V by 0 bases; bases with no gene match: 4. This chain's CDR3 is CASSLDRGRSGELFF. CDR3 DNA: TGCGCCAGCAGCTTGGACAGGGGGCGAAGCGGGGAGCTGTTTTTT.

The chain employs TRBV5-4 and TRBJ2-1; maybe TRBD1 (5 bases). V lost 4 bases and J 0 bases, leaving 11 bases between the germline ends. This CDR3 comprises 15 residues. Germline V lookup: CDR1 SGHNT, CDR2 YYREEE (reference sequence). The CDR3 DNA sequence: TGTGCCAGCAGCCTAGACAGCCACTCCTACAATGAGCAGTTCTTC. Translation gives CASSLDSHSYNEQFF.

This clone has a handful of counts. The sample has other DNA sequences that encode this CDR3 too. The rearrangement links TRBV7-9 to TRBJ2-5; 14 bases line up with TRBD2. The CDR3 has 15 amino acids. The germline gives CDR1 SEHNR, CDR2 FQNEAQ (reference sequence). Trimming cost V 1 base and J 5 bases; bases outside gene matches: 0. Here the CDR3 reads CASSLGTSGGETQYF. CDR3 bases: TGTGCCAGCAGCTTAGGGACTAGCGGGGGGGAGACCCAGTACTTC.

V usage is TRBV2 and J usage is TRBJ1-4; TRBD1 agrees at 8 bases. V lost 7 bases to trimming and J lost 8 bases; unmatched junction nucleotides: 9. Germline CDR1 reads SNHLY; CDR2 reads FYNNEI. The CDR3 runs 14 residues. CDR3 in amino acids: CASKWQGAQEKLFF. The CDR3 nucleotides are TGTGCCAGCAAATGGCAGGGGGCGCAAGAAAAACTGTTTTTT.

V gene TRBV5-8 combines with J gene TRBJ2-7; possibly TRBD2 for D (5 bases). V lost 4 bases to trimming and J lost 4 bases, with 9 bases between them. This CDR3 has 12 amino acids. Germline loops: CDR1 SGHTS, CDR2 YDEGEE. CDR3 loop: CASSRTLYEQYF. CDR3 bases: TGTGCCAGCAGCCGGACTTTATACGAGCAGTACTTC.

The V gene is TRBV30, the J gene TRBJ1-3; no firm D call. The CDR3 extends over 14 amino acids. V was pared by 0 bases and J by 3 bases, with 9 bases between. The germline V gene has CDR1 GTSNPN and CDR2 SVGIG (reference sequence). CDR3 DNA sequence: TGTGCCTGGAGTGTAACGACGGGTGGAAACACCATATATTTT. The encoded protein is CAWSVTTGGNTIYF.

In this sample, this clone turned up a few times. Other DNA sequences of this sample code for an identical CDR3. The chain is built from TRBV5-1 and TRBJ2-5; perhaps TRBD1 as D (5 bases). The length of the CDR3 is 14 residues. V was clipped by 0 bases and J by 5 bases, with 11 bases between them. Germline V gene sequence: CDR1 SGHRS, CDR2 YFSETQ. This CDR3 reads CASSLGAGRETQYF. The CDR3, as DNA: TGCGCCAGCAGCTTGGGGGCAGGGCGGGAGACCCAGTACTTC.

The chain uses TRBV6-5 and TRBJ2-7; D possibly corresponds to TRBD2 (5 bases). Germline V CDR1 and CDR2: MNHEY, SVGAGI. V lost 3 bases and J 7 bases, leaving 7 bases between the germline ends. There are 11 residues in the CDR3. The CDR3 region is CASSYRGEQYF. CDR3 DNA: TGTGCCAGCAGTTATCGGGGAGAGCAGTACTTC.

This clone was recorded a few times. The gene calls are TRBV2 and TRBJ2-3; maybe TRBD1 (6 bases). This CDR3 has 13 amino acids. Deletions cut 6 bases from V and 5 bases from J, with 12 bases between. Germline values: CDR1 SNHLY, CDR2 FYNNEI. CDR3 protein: CASRTGQRDTQYF. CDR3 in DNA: TGTGCCAGCAGGACAGGCCAGAGAGATACGCAGTATTTT.

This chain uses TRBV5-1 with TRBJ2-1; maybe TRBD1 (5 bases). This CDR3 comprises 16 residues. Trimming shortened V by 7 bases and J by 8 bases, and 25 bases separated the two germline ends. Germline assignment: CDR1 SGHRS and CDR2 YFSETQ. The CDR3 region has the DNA TGCGCCAGCTCCCTTGGGGCTAGTAGTATAACGGATGAGCAGTTCTTC. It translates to CASSLGASSITDEQFF.

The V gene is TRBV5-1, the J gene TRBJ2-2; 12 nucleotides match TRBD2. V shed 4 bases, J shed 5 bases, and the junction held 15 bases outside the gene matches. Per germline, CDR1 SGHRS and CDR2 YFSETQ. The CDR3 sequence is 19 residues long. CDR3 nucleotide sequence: TGCGCCAGCAGCCCCGGACTAGCGGGGTACTCAAACCCAACCGGGGAGCTGTTTTTT. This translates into CASSPGLAGYSNPTGELFF. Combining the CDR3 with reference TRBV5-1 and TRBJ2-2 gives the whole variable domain KAGVTQTPRYLIKTRGQQVTLSCSPISGHRSVSWYQQTPGQGLQFLFEYFSETQRNKGNFPGRFSGRQFSNSRSEMNVSTLELGDSALYLCASSPGLAGYSNPTGELFFGEGSRLTVL.

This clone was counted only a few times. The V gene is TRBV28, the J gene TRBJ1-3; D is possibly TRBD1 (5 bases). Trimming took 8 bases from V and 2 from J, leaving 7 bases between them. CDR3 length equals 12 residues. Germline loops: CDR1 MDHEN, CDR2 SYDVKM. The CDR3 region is CASGRAGNTIYF. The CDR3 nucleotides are TGTGCCAGCGGCAGGGCTGGAAACACCATATATTTT.

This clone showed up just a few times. The CDR3 sequence: CASSLGQGAYEQYF. CDR3 sequence (DNA): TGTGCCAGCAGCCTCGGACAGGGGGCGTACGAGCAGTACTTC. The genes are TRBV28 and TRBJ2-7; 11 bases fit TRBD1. Per germline, CDR1 MDHEN and CDR2 SYDVKM. With V trimmed by 6 bases and J by 4 bases, 5 bases remained unmatched. This CDR3 has 14 residues.

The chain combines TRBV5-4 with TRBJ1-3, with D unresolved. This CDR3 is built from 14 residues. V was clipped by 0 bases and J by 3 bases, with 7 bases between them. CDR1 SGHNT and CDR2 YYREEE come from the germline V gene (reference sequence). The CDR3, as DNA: TGTGCCAGCAGCTTGGTCGGGATTGGAAACACCATATATTTT. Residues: CASSLVGIGNTIYF.

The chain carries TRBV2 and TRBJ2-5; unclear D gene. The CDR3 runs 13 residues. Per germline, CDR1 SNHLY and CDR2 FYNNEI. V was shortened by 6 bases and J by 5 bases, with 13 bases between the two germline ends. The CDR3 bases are TGTGCCAGCAGGGAGTATAGCACGGAGACCCAGTACTTC. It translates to CASREYSTETQYF.

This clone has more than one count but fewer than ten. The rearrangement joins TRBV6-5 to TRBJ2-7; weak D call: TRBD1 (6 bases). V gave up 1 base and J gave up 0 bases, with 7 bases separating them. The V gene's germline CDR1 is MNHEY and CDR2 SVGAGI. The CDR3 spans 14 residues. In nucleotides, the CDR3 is TGTGCCAGCAGTTACTACAGGGTCTCCTACGAGCAGTACTTC. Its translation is CASSYYRVSYEQYF.

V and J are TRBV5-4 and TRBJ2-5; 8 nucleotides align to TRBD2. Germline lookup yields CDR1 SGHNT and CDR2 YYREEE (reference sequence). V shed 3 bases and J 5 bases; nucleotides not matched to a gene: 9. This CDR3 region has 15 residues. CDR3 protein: CASSSEGLAGETQYF. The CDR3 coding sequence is TGTGCCAGCAGCTCGGAAGGACTAGCTGGGGAGACCCAGTACTTC.

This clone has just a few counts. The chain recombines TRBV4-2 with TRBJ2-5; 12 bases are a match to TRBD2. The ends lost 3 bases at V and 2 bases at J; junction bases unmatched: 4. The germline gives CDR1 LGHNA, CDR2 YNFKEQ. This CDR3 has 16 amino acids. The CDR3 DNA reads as TGTGCCAGCAGCCAGACTAGCGGGGGATCTCAAGAGACCCAGTACTTC. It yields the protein CASSQTSGGSQETQYF.